This TCR beta chain was recovered during a study of cytomegalovirus exposure and HLA in healthy donors (dated by TCRdb to 2017 to 2019). About the investigation overall: An earlier analysis of roughly 610 of the donors reported 250 to 300 Gb of sequence data and 117 million unique TCR beta sequences obtained from around 190 million T cells. The study aimed to test whether cataloging public T cell receptors could reveal signatures of past pathogen exposure. The T cell repertoires of 666 subjects were profiled by immunosequencing and related to cytomegalovirus serostatus. To predict cytomegalovirus infection status, the study combined high-throughput TCR immunosequencing, statistical association of individual TCRs with disease status, and machine learning. In addition to the first cohort of around 670 subjects, a separate validation cohort of under 150 different subjects was used. About 330 gigabases of sequencing data and around 90 million unique TCR sequences made up an early release that covered fewer than 650 HLA-typed donors. To decide whether each TCR beta V gene segment behaved as functional or pseudogenic, an earlier analysis of several hundred of the donors relied on high-throughput TCR beta sequencing. A later genetic analysis used genome-wide SNP genotypes for about 55% of the 666 donors, treating that subset as a discovery cohort. All discovery cohort repertoires had been generated using a single sequencing platform. Alongside the repertoire data, information on donor age, sex, ethnicity and CMV serostatus was compiled. A later analysis re-examined previously published TCR beta repertoires from more than 650 donors and added high-resolution HLA genotyping to investigate patterns of TCR occurrence. A handful of DR-DQ haplotypes were handled as single units for association and clustering because linkage in the cohort was strong. Class I and class II HLA loci were covered by the typing at four-digit resolution. On average, roughly 250,000 unique TCR beta nucleotide sequences were sequenced per donor among 350 to 400 genotyped donors of the cohort, with about 17% of those sequences being non-productive. Rather than drawing on any new phenotypic data, the later analysis identified candidate immune exposures from TCR beta sequences and the way those sequences occurred across donors. Typing coverage varied by locus: roughly 620-640 donors for A, B, C, DRB1 and DQB1; 522 for DQA1; about 600 for DPA1; roughly 450 for DPB1. Among the roughly 370 genotyped donors, approximately 77% belonged to the genetic ancestry cluster associated with self-reported Caucasian donors.

Broader findings and caveats from the paper: A later analysis reported that several top co-occurrence clusters appeared linked to parvovirus B19, influenza, CMV and Epstein-Barr virus. In the study, some 160 TCR beta chains were listed as associated with cytomegalovirus. Most TCR sequences were observed very rarely across donors, whereas some public TCRs were present in many individuals. Some IMGT-functional V segments, including TRBV6-2 and TRBV6-3, could not be told apart with the 87-base-pair reads, so those segments were excluded. Assigning TCR associations to individual alleles was difficult when HLA alleles, especially DR and DQ, strongly co-occurred. The authors suggested that the approach could potentially be generalized to other disease states and immunological phenotypes. HLA typing was unavailable for some donors at each locus, so association tests used only the typed subset. The classifier was reported to diagnose cytomegalovirus status with high specificity and sensitivity in both the original and validation cohorts. A further reported finding was that TCR beta sequences accurately predicted the HLA-A and HLA-B alleles for most subjects in the first cohort. In vitro tests confirmed that a few of the cytomegalovirus-associated TCR beta chains recognize cytomegalovirus antigens. In a later analysis, most CMV-associated TCR beta chains were found to appear HLA-restricted, with HLA associations seemingly driven largely by CMV exposure. A later analysis found that HLA-associated TCR beta chains were more clonally expanded and had lower generation probabilities than equally common non-associated chains. Specific HLA alleles were associated with more than 15,000 TCR beta sequences at a false discovery rate of 0.05 in a later analysis. Because counts were too low, about 15 rarely observed V segments, including chromosome 9 orphons, were left out of the earlier analysis of some 600 of the donors. Roughly uniform sequencing depth across donors was assumed in presence/absence analyses, although this assumption may not hold. Linkage disequilibrium might explain the correlated functional status among segregating V segments, but an unknown experimental factor could not be excluded. In this cohort, only TCR beta chains were sequenced, and detectable features were limited by the absence of alpha or paired-chain data. For the cohort, immune exposure information was limited to CMV serostatus. In a later genetic analysis, fewer N-insertions in productive TCRs were reported among donors in an Asian-associated ancestry cluster than the approximately 710-donor mean. A cluster of highly shared sequence variants was judged likely to represent a technical artifact of the sequencing pipeline. In a later genetic analysis, a missense DCLRE1C variant was associated with V-gene and J-gene trimming of TCR beta chains, and the association was replicated in an independent cohort. In a later analysis, TCR association rates were found to vary across HLA loci, with the most associated TCRs seen for DRB1 alleles and the fewest for HLA-C alleles. In an earlier analysis of some 540 of the donors, most TCR beta V segments appeared in productive rearrangements about 87% or about 30% of the time, broadly matching IMGT annotations.

The library came from the immunoSEQ multiplex PCR assay. For the multiplex PCR, a mixture combining 60 forward primers for TCR Vbeta segments and 13 reverse primers for TCR Jbeta segments was used. The CDR3 region of rearranged TCR beta genes was amplified from genomic DNA by a multiplex PCR assay. The Illumina HiSeq System was used to sequence the amplified TCR beta libraries as 87-base-pair reads. Turning to the authors' computational methods: Across the roughly 700 repertoires, a later analysis counted tens of millions of unique TCR beta chains, 8.5 million to 12 million of which were shared by at least two donors. Raw reads were error-corrected and collapsed into unique sequences by a nearest-neighbor algorithm in which closely related sequences were merged to remove PCR and sequencing errors. Alignment of CDR3 sequences to IMGT reference sequences was used to assign V, D and J gene segments. For a sequence to be retained, a match of at least six nucleotides was required to both a V gene segment and a J gene segment. A rearrangement was called productive if the CDR3 had no stop codons and remained in frame with V and J, and every other rearrangement was called non-productive. Following IMGT convention, CDR3 was defined as the stretch from the second conserved V-encoded cysteine to the conserved J-encoded phenylalanine. Sequences without an unambiguous match to a single V gene segment were excluded from the earlier analysis of 450 to 650 of the donors. In an earlier analysis of about 590 of the donors, a V segment was called functional when productive rearrangements were above 56.7%, and segregating when the standard deviation between donors exceeded 5%. A statistical classification framework was built for diagnosing cytomegalovirus status from the catalog of TCR beta chain sequences. A later analysis assigned V and J genes by comparing TCR nucleotide sequences with IMGT/GENE-DB human TR gene sequences. A later analysis assigned CDR3 sequences and most-parsimonious VDJ recombination scenarios with the TCRdist pipeline. A later analysis defined each TCR beta chain by its CDR3 amino acid sequence plus V-gene family, and excluded reads lacking a unique V-gene family. To address suspected cross-contamination and a sequencing artifact, a later analysis removed several hundred highly shared, low-generation-probability nucleotide sequences. In a later analysis, a clonal expansion index for each public chain was calculated from normalized within-repertoire ranks of inferred template counts. In a later analysis, generation probabilities were computed with a VDJ recombination model fitted to out-of-frame rearrangements, and the resulting probabilities were checked against IGoR. Hypergeometric tests were used in a later analysis to score TCR-TCR, TCR-HLA and TCR-CMV co-occurrence, with a repertoire-size bias correction applied to the TCR pairs. In a later analysis, false discovery rates were estimated by permuting HLA or CMV assignments 20 times. In a later analysis, co-occurring TCRs were grouped using DBSCAN, and TCRdist sequence similarity was added for clustering within HLA-allele-positive subsets. Repertoires with fewer than 30,000 or more than 120,000 public chains were left out of co-occurrence clustering, as were about 5 repertoires with anomalous nucleotide sharing. In TCRdb, the immuneACCESS table is reduced to in-frame sequences with V and J assigned. These tables do not hold every clone; where another copy was compared, an unresolved V gene accounts for under half, and the others remain unexplained. V and J calls and clone size are given by that table; D and trimming were obtained from the DNA. This sample holds approximately 250,000 clones; roughly 73% were observed only once. The ten largest account for 0.45% to 0.5% of the sample.

For CDR1 and CDR2, the germline V gene lists SQVTM and ANQGSEA. From the cysteine up to the phenylalanine, the CDR3 has a length of 16 residues. The kept DNA is CDR3 alone, 48 bases in frame from the first base. For this chain, trimming is 4 bases at the V end and 0 bases at the J end, and the number of junction bases without a gene match is 6. The cohort was made up of under 800 healthy bone marrow donors. All cohort members were sampled while nominally healthy, although unrecorded immune exposures were likely present. The donor tested CMV seronegative, placing the donor among the 350 or so seronegative members of the cohort. A peripheral blood sample was collected from each donor, and TCR beta sequencing was performed on peripheral blood mononuclear cells. Genomic DNA was extracted from the blood cell samples with the Qiagen DNeasy Blood Extraction Kit. Remarks on this clone: What this receptor recognizes is not known. Base qualities are not provided; no much larger clone lies one nucleotide away.

Sample: PBMCs. The chain uses TRBV29-1 and TRBJ2-1, with 10 middle bases fitting TRBD2. The clonotype originates from a boy between 10 and 17 years old in good health and CMV-seronegative. The CDR3 region has the sequence CSVVGLADLSYNEQFF. The nucleotide sequence is given as TGCAGCGTTGTCGGACTAGCGGACCTCTCCTACAATGAGCAGTTCTTC.